Shown below are 20 T cell receptor beta chains from a single sample sequenced in a study of cytomegalovirus exposure and HLA in healthy donors. Only in-frame clones appear in the TCRdb table, and some are missing; sequencing was by immunoSEQ multiplex PCR. The repertoire consists of approximately 280,000 clones, with 85% to 90% occurring once and the leading ten covering about 0.9%. Specimen: PBMCs. The receptors originated from a woman aged 18 to 35 in good health and CMV-seronegative.

This chain uses TRBV29-1 with TRBJ2-7; D is possibly TRBD1 (6 bases). The CDR3 loop spans 14 amino acids. V was trimmed by 4 bases and J by 0 bases, leaving 13 bases between them. Germline lookup yields CDR1 SQVTM and CDR2 ANQGSEA. The CDR3 reads CSVAWTAFSYEQYF. Here the CDR3 DNA reads TGCAGCGTTGCGTGGACAGCCTTCTCCTACGAGCAGTACTTC.

V and J are TRBV28 and TRBJ1-2, with D maybe TRBD1 (5 bases). This CDR3 contains 14 residues. V shed 2 bases and J shed 2 bases, with 9 bases lying between them. Germline CDR1 and CDR2: MDHEN and SYDVKM. The CDR3 DNA sequence: TGTGCCAGCAGTTTAATCGGACAAAACTATGGCTACACCTTC. Its translation: CASSLIGQNYGYTF.

The rearrangement links TRBV5-4 to TRBJ2-7, with 9 bases that match TRBD1. The trim removed 3 bases at V and 4 bases at J, leaving 11 bases unmatched. This CDR3 has 16 amino acids. CDR1 and CDR2 from the germline V gene are SGHNT and YYREEE (reference sequence). For the CDR3, the DNA is TGTGCCAGCAGCTCGGCACCGGGACAGGGTTCATACGAGCAGTACTTC. Translating it yields CASSSAPGQGSYEQYF.

The chain combines TRBV30 with TRBJ1-2, with TRBD1 as a possible D gene (5 bases). The CDR3 totals 17 residues. V dropped 8 bases and J dropped 2 bases, with 27 bases sitting between them. Germline V gives CDR1 GTSNPN, CDR2 SVGIG (reference sequence). Written as DNA, the CDR3 is TGTGCCCAGGATGCTGTATTATGGGACTCCATGAACTATGGCTACACCTTC. Translating it yields CAQDAVLWDSMNYGYTF.

The rearrangement uses TRBV15 and TRBJ2-7; weak D call: TRBD1 (6 bases). The germline gives CDR1 LNHNV, CDR2 YYDKDF (reference sequence). V was trimmed by 1 base and J by 1 base, leaving 8 bases between them. The CDR3 is made up of 14 amino acids. This CDR3 reads CATSRVGQSYEQYF. The DNA of the CDR3 is TGTGCCACCAGCAGAGTAGGACAGTCCTACGAGCAGTACTTC.

The chain has TRBV10-1 and TRBJ1-1, with a weak D call TRBD1 (6 bases). Germline CDR1 WNHNN, CDR2 SYGVQD (reference sequence). This CDR3 is 15 amino acids long. Trimming stripped 3 bases from V and 2 bases from J, with 13 bases between. CDR3 in amino acids: CASSDLGAPNTEAFF. The DNA of the CDR3 is TGCGCCAGCAGTGACCTGGGGGCCCCCAACACTGAAGCTTTCTTT.

The chain carries TRBV5-6 and TRBJ1-4; the D gene is possibly TRBD1 (6 bases). The CDR3 loop spans 14 amino acids. Germline loops: CDR1 SGHDT, CDR2 YYEEEE. Between the trimmed V and J ends, which lost 7 bases and 0 bases, there was a span of 10 bases. This chain's CDR3 is CASETGSTNEKLFF. The CDR3 DNA reads TGTGCCAGCGAGACAGGCTCAACTAATGAAAAACTGTTTTTT.

This clone came up a few times. Other DNA sequences in this specimen translate into the identical CDR3. The CDR3, as DNA: TGTGCCAGTAGTATAGGGCTTTCCTACGAGCAGTACTTC. Translated: CASSIGLSYEQYF. This rearrangement joins TRBV19 to TRBJ2-7; the D is unclear. Trimming left V 1 base short and J 1 base short, with 5 bases between. The length of the CDR3 is 13 residues. In germline, CDR1 is LNHDA, CDR2 SQIVND (reference sequence).

A single count supports this clone. The chain combines TRBV28 with TRBJ1-5, with a possible D match to TRBD1 (5 bases). The CDR3 sequence is 17 residues long. Germline values: CDR1 MDHEN, CDR2 SYDVKM. Trimming stripped 5 bases from V and 0 bases from J, with 17 bases between. The CDR3 reads CASSPGRGGYSNQPQHF. The CDR3 coding sequence is TGTGCCAGCAGTCCCGGCCGCGGGGGGTATAGCAATCAGCCCCAGCATTTT.

The chain uses TRBV2 and TRBJ2-5; D possibly corresponds to TRBD2 (6 bases). V was cut by 6 bases and J by 2 bases, with 16 bases left in between. CDR1 SNHLY and CDR2 FYNNEI come from the germline V gene. The length of the CDR3 is 15 residues. For the CDR3, the DNA is TGTGCCAGCAGCTCCCGGCTGGGACTTCAAGAGACCCAGTACTTC. Its translation is CASSSRLGLQETQYF.

The chain uses TRBV10-1 and TRBJ2-5; 8 positions match TRBD1. In germline, CDR1 is WNHNN, CDR2 SYGVQD (reference sequence). This CDR3 spans 15 amino acids. The J segment lost 4 bases and the V segment lost 3 bases, leaving 7 bases of the junction unmatched. DNA for the CDR3: TGCGCCAGCAGTGAAGACAGGGGTAAAGGAGAGACCCAGTACTTC. Protein product: CASSEDRGKGETQYF.

The V gene is TRBV4-3, the J gene TRBJ2-4; the D gene is possibly TRBD2 (6 bases). CDR1 is LGHNA and CDR2 is YSLEER in the germline V gene. V was clipped by 1 base and J by 7 bases, with 14 bases between them. The CDR3 length is 15 residues. CDR3 loop: CASSQVGGMGNIQYF. The CDR3 DNA sequence: TGCGCCAGCAGCCAAGTTGGCGGGATGGGGAACATTCAGTACTTC.

This clone was counted a few times. The chain couples TRBV6-5 to TRBJ1-1; 10 nucleotides match TRBD1. Germline CDR1 reads MNHEY; CDR2 reads SVGAGI. This CDR3 comprises 15 residues. V lost 2 bases and J lost 3; bases outside the gene matches: 3. CDR3 amino acids: CASSYGGTGDTEAFF. Here the CDR3 DNA reads TGTGCCAGCAGTTACGGCGGGACAGGGGACACTGAAGCTTTCTTT.

J is TRBJ1-2 and V is TRBV6-1, with D hard to call. This CDR3 region has 14 residues. The germline V gene encodes CDR1 MNHNS and CDR2 SASEGT. The ends were cut back, 1 base at V and 1 base at J, with 7 bases in the middle. CDR3 sequence (DNA): TGTGCCAGCAGTGAAGTTGTAGATAACTATGGCTACACCTTC. It yields the protein CASSEVVDNYGYTF.

The gene calls are TRBV7-2 and TRBJ2-7; 9 positions match TRBD1. V trimming: 5 bases; J trimming: 6 bases; junction bases outside the gene matches: 5. CDR3 length equals 13 residues. Germline V gene lookup returns CDR1 SGHTA and CDR2 FQGNSA. The CDR3 DNA is TGTGCCAGCAGCACCTCGACAGGGGGCGAGCAGTACTTC. Protein: CASSTSTGGEQYF.

The chain joins TRBV7-9 to TRBJ2-1; 7 bases map to TRBD1. V dropped 4 bases and J dropped 5; count of bases not matched to a gene: 14. The length of the CDR3 is 17 residues. Germline-derived CDR1 and CDR2 are SEHNR and FQNEAQ (reference sequence). The CDR3 sequence is CASSSTSGTAPDNEQFF. For the CDR3, the DNA is TGTGCCAGCAGCTCGACCTCCGGGACAGCTCCCGACAATGAGCAGTTCTTC.

The gene calls are TRBV9 and TRBJ1-2, with a tentative D call TRBD1 (6 bases). The CDR3 is 14 amino acids. Between the trimmed V and J ends, which lost 3 bases and 8 bases, there was a span of 17 bases. The germline gives CDR1 SGDLS, CDR2 YYNGEE. This chain's CDR3 is CASSAPTGFGGYTF. In nucleotides, the CDR3 is TGTGCCAGCAGCGCCCCCACAGGGTTCGGGGGCTACACCTTC.

The chain joins TRBV5-1 to TRBJ2-5; 8 bases agree with TRBD1. This CDR3 is built from 17 residues. In germline, CDR1 is SGHRS, CDR2 YFSETQ. Trimming cost V 0 bases and J 1 base; bases outside gene matches: 8. The CDR3 coding sequence is TGCGCCAGCAGCTTGGCCGGGGACGGACAGGGCCAAGAGACCCAGTACTTC. Protein product: CASSLAGDGQGQETQYF.

V is TRBV9 and J is TRBJ1-1; TRBD1 matches at 9 bases. CDR1 and CDR2 from the germline V gene are SGDLS and YYNGEE. The CDR3 covers 14 residues. Trimming at V came to 2 bases and at J to 3 bases, leaving 2 bases not matched to a gene. The CDR3 reads CASSVTGGYTEAFF. CDR3 sequence (DNA): TGTGCCAGCAGCGTGACAGGGGGGTACACTGAAGCTTTCTTT.

J is TRBJ2-1 and V is TRBV28; D possibly corresponds to TRBD2 (5 bases). CDR1 is MDHEN and CDR2 is SYDVKM in the germline V gene. The V end was cut by 2 bases, the J end by 2 bases, with 13 bases between. CDR3 size: 16 residues. The CDR3 DNA is TGTGCCAGCAGTTTAACCCCCCCAGCGGCCTACAATGAGCAGTTCTTC. Its protein is CASSLTPPAAYNEQFF.